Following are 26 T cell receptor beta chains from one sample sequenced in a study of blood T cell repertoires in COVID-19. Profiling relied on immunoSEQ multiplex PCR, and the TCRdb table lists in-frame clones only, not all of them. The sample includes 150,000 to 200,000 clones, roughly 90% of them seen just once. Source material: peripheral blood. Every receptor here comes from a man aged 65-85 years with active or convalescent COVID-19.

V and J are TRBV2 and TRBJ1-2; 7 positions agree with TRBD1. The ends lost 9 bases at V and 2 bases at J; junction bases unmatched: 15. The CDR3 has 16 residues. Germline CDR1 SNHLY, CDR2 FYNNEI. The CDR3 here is CARTTPLGQTNYGYTF. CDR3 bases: TGTGCCAGGACGACTCCACTGGGACAGACCAACTATGGCTACACCTTC.

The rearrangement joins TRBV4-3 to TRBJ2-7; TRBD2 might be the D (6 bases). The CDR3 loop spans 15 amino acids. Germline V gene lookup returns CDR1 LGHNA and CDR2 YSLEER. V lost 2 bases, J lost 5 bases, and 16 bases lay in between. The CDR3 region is CASSQSRRGRDEQYF. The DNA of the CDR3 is TGCGCCAGCAGCCAATCTCGGCGGGGTCGGGACGAGCAGTACTTC.

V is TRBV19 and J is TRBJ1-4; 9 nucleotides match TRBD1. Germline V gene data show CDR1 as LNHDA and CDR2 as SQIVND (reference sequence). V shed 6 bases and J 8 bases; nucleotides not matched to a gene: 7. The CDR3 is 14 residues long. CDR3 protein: CASSSGTGREKLFF. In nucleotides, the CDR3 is TGTGCCAGTAGCTCCGGGACAGGGCGGGAAAAACTGTTTTTT.

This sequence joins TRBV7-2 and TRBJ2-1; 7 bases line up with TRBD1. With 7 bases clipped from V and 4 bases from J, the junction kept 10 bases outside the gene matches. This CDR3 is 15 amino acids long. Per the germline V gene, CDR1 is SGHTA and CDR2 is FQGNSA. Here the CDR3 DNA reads TGTGCCAGCACCCCCGAGGACAGGACGTACAATGAGCAGTTCTTC. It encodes CASTPEDRTYNEQFF.

The CDR3 sequence is CASSVDWGPYNEQFF. The CDR3, as DNA: TGTGCCAGCAGCGTAGATTGGGGGCCCTACAATGAGCAGTTCTTC. The V call is TRBV9, the J call TRBJ2-1, with a weak D call TRBD1 (6 bases). V was trimmed by 0 bases and J by 2 bases, leaving 9 bases between them. CDR1 and CDR2 (germline): SGDLS, YYNGEE. The CDR3 is 15 amino acids.

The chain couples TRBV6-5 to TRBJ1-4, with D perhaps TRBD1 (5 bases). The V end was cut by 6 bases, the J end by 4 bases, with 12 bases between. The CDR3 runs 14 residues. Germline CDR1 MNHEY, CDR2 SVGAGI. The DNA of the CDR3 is TGTGCCAGCAGCCTCCAGGGACTTAATGAAAAACTGTTTTTT. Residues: CASSLQGLNEKLFF.

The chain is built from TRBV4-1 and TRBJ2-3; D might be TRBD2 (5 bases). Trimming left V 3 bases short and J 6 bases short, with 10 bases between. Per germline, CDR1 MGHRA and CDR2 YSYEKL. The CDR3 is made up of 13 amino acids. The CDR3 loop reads CASSQGGLDTQYF. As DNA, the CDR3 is TGCGCCAGCAGCCAGGGCGGACTGGATACGCAGTATTTT.

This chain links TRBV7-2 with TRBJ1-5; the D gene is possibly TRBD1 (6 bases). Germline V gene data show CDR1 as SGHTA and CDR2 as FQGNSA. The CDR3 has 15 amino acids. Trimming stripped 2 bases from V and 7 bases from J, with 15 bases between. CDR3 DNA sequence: TGTGCCAGCAGCTTAACTGGACAGTTGGGGCAGCCCCAGCATTTT. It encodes CASSLTGQLGQPQHF.

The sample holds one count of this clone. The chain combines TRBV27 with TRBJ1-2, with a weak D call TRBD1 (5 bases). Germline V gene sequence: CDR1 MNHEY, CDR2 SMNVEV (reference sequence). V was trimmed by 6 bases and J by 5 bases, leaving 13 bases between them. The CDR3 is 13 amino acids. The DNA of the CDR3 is TGTGCCAGCAGCTCTAGGGGCCTGTATGGCTACACCTTC. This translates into CASSSRGLYGYTF.

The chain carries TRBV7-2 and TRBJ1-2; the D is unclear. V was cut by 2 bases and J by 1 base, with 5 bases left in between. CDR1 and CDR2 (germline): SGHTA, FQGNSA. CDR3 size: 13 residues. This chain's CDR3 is CASSLSINYGYTF. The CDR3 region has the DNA TGTGCCAGCAGCTTAAGCATTAACTATGGCTACACCTTC.

The DNA of the CDR3 is TGTGCCAGCTCACGCGGGACAGGGGGCTCCTATGGCTACACCTTC. This sequence encodes CASSRGTGGSYGYTF. This sequence joins TRBV18 and TRBJ1-2; TRBD1 agrees at 12 bases. In germline, CDR1 is KGHSH, CDR2 LQKENI. The J segment lost 4 bases and the V segment lost 4 bases, leaving 4 bases of the junction unmatched. There are 15 residues in the CDR3.

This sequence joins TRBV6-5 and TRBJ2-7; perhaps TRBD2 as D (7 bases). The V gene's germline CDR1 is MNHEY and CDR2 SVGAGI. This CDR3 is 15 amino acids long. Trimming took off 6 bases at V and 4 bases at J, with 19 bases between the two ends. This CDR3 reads CASRLQGGGLYEQYF. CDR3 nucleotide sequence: TGTGCCAGCAGATTACAGGGCGGGGGCCTTTACGAGCAGTACTTC.

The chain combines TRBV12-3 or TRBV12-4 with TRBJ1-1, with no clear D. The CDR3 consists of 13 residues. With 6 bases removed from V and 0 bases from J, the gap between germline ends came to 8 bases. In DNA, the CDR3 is TGTGCCAGCAGCTGGAGTCTGAACACTGAAGCTTTCTTT. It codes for CASSWSLNTEAFF.

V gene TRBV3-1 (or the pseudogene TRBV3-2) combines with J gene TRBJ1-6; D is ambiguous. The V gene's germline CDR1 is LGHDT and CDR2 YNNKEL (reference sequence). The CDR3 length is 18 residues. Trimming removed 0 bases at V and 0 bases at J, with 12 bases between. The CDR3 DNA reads TGTGCCAGCAGCCAAGATCATCCCCGGAGCTCCTATAATTCACCCCTCCACTTT. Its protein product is CASSQDHPRSSYNSPLHF.

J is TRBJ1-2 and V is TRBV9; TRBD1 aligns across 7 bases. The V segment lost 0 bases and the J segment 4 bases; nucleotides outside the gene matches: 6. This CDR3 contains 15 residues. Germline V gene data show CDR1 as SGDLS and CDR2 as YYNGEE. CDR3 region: CASSVGQGPAYGYTF. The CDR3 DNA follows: TGTGCCAGCAGCGTAGGACAGGGACCGGCCTATGGCTACACCTTC.

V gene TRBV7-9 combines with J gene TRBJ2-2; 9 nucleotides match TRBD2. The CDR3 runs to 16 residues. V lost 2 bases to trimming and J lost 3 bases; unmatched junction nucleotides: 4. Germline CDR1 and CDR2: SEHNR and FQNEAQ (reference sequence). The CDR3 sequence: CASSLTSGLYTGELFF. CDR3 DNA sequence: TGTGCCAGCAGCTTAACTAGCGGGCTTTACACCGGGGAGCTGTTTTTT.

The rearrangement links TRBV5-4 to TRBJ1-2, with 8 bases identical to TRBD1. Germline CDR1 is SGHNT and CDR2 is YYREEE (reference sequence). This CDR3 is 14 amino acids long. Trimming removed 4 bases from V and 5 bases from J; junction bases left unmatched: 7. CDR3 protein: CASSGQGAGYGYTF. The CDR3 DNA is TGTGCCAGCAGCGGGCAGGGGGCTGGTTATGGCTACACCTTC.

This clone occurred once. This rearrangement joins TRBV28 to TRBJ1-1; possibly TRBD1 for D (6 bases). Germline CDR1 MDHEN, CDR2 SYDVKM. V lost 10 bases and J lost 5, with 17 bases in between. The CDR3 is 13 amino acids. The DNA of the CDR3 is TGTGCCACCATGACAGGCCCCTGGACTGAAGCTTTCTTT. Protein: CATMTGPWTEAFF.

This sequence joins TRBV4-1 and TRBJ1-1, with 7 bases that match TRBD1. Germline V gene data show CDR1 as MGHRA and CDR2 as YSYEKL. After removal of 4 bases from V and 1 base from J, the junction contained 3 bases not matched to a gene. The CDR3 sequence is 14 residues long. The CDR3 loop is CASSRGQSNTEAFF. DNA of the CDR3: TGCGCCAGCAGCCGGGGACAGTCGAACACTGAAGCTTTCTTT.

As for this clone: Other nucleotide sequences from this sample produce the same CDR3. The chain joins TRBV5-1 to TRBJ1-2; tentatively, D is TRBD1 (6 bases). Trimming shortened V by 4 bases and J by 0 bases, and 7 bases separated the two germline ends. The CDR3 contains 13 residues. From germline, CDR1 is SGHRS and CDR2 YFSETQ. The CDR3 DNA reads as TGCGCCAGCAGCGGGACACCTAACTATGGCTACACCTTC. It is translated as CASSGTPNYGYTF.

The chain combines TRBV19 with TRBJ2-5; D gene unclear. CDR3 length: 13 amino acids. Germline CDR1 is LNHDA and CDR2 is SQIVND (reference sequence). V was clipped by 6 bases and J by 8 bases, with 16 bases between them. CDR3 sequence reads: CASSGGFPNTQYF. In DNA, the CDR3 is TGTGCCAGTAGCGGCGGATTTCCCAACACCCAGTACTTC. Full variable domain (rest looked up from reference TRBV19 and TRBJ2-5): DGGITQSPKYLFRKEGQNVTLSCEQNLNHDAMYWYRQDPGQGLRLIYYSQIVNDFQKGDIAEGYSVSREKKESFPLTVTSAQKNPTAFYLCASSGGFPNTQYFGPGTRLLVL.

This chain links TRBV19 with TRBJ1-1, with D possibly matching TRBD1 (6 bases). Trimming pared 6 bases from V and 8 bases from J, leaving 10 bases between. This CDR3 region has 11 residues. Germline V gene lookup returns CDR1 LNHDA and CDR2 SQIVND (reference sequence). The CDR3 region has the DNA TGTGCCAGTAGCATGGACAGCGAAGCTTTCTTT. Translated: CASSMDSEAFF. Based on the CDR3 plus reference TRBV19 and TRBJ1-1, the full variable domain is DGGITQSPKYLFRKEGQNVTLSCEQNLNHDAMYWYRQDPGQGLRLIYYSQIVNDFQKGDIAEGYSVSREKKESFPLTVTSAQKNPTAFYLCASSMDSEAFFGQGTRLTVV.

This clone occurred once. The CDR3 protein is CASRQGGDTQYF. For the CDR3, the DNA is TGTGCCAGCAGGCAGGGTGGGGATACGCAGTATTTT. The V and J genes are TRBV6-5 and TRBJ2-3; weak D call: TRBD1 (5 bases). Trimming stripped 6 bases from V and 6 bases from J, with 10 bases between. From germline, CDR1 is MNHEY and CDR2 SVGAGI. The CDR3 covers 12 residues.

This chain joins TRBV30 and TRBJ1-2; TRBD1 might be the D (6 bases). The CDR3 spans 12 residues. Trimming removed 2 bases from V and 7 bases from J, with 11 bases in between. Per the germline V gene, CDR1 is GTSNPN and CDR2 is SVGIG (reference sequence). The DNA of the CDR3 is TGTGCCTGGAGTCGGGACATGCTTGGCTACACCTTC. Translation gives CAWSRDMLGYTF.

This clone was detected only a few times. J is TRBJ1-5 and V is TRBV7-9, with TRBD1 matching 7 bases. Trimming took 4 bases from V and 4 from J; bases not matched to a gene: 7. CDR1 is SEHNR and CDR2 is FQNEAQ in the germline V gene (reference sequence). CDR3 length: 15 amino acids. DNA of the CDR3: TGTGCCAGCAGCTCGCAGGGGGTAGAAAATCAGCCCCAGCATTTT. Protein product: CASSSQGVENQPQHF. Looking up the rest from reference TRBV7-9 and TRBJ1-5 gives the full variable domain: DTGVSQNPRHKITKRGQNVTFRCDPISEHNRLYWYRQTLGQGPEFLTYFQNEAQLEKSRLLSDRFSAERPKGSFSTLEIQRTEQGDSAMYLCASSSQGVENQPQHFGDGTRLSIL.

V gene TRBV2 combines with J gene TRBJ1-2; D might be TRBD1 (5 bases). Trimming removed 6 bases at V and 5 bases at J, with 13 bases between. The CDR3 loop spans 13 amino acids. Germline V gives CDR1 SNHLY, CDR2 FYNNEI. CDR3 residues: CASRDDSGYGYTF. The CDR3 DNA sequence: TGTGCCAGCAGGGATGACAGTGGGTATGGCTACACCTTC.